This T cell receptor beta chain was sequenced during a study of T cell repertoires in aging, cancer and after chemotherapy. Multiplex touch-down PCR with TRB-A/B primers amplified rearranged V-D-J TRB sequences. TCRdb re-called the multiplex PCR reads through MiXCR, storing one row per CDR3 protein. This sample has 9,000 to 13,000 distinct CDR3 sequences, with less than 30% found just once. TCR beta rearrangements were amplified from peripheral blood genomic DNA. Judged by abundance, this clonotype is medium-sized (0.01 to 0.1%). This CDR3 is built from 13 residues. Trimming cost V 3 bases and J 5 bases, with 10 bases left between them. Looked up from germline, CDR1 is MNHNS and CDR2 is SASEGT.

The sequencing input was blood. This chain joins TRBV6-1 and TRBJ1-1; no firm D call. This receptor was obtained from a human donor in good health. CDR3 nucleotides: TGTGCCAGCAGTGAGGTGGGCGGAACTGAAGCTTTCTTT. Amino acids: CASSEVGGTEAFF.